The clone carrying this TCR beta chain was counted ten times or more. What it binds is not known. The sample originates from a study of T cells in Graves' hyperthyroidism and ophthalmopathy. Study outcomes and limitations: Ophthalmopathy cases were set apart from stable hyperthyroidism by a 13 V-J model. Peripheral blood also featured most of the thyroid clonotypes expanded above 0.001.

Amplified regions were TCR beta CDR3 sequences from RNA transcripts. The HTBI primer set served for first-round RT-PCR of the TCR CDR3. TCRdb called the multiplex PCR reads again in MiXCR, with one record for every CDR3 protein. The table lists a few hundred thousand distinct CDR3 sequences, more than 11% of them singletons. Criteria for exclusion of patients were uncontrolled infection, other autoimmune disease, pregnancy or lactation. Germline V gene sequence: CDR1 SGHRS, CDR2 YFSETQ. Trimming left V 2 bases short and J 1 base short, with 18 bases between. The CDR3 extends over 18 amino acids. The chain recombines TRBV5-1 with TRBJ2-2; TRBD1 might be the D (6 bases). Sequenced: blood. The sequence derives from a woman in her thirties with Graves' hyperthyroidism that later progressed to Graves' ophthalmopathy. Written as DNA, the CDR3 is TGCGCCAGCAGCTTACGGAATCAGGGGCTGATGAACACCGGGGAGCTGTTTTTT. It yields the protein CASSLRNQGLMNTGELFF.